This T cell receptor beta chain was observed in a study of T cell changes during pregnancy in multiple sclerosis. V dropped 6 bases and J dropped 8; count of bases not matched to a gene: 7. Germline loops: CDR1 SNHLY, CDR2 FYNNEI. This CDR3 spans 14 amino acids. Profiled with immunoSEQ multiplex PCR; TCRdb holds only in-frame clones, not every one. The sample records approximately 50,000 clones, about nine tenths being singletons. Sequenced material: CD4+ T cells from peripheral blood mononuclear cells, taken after pregnancy. The rearrangement joins TRBV2 to TRBJ2-2, with TRBD2 matching 9 bases. The origin of this receptor is a female donor in good health, enrolled as a control in a pregnancy study. The DNA for the CDR3 is TGTGCCAGCAGGGTGGAGCGGGGGGCTGGGGAGCTGTTTTTT. Translation: CASRVERGAGELFF.